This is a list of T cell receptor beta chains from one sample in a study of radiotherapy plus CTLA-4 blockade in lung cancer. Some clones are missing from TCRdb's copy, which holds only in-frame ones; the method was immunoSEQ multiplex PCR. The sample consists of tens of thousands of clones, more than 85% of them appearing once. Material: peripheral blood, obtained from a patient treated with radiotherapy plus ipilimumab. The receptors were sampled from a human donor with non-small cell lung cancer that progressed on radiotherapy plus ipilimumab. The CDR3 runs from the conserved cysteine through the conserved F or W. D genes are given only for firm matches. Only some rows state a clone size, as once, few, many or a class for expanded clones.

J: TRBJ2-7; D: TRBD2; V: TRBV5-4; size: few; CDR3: CASRYGLAGHGYEQYF; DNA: TGTGCCAGCAGGTATGGACTAGCGGGCCACGGCTACGAGCAGTACTTC
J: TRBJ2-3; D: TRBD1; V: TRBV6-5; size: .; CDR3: CASSLGQGLGNTQYF; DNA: TGTGCCAGCAGCCTGGGACAGGGCTTAGGAAATACGCAGTATTTT
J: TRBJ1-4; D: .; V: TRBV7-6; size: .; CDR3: CASSWGTTTNEKLFF; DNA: TGTGCCAGCAGCTGGGGGACGACTACTAATGAAAAACTGTTTTTT
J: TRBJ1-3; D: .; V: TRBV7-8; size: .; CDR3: CASSLRGGLQPTSGNTIYF; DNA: TGTGCCAGCAGCTTACGGGGGGGGCTCCAACCGACCTCTGGAAACACCATATATTTT
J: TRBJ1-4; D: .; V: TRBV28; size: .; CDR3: CASSFMGNEKLFF; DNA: TGTGCCAGCAGTTTTATGGGAAATGAAAAACTGTTTTTT
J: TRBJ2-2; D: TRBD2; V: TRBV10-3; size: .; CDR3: CAISELAGGGTGELFF; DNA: TGTGCCATCAGTGAACTAGCGGGAGGTGGCACCGGGGAGCTGTTTTTT
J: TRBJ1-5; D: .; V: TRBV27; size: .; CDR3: CASSLGPKGLYSNQPQHF; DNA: TGTGCCAGCAGTTTGGGGCCCAAGGGGCTGTATAGCAATCAGCCCCAGCATTTT
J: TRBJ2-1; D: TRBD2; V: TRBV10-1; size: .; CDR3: CASSELARYNEQFF; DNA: TGCGCCAGCAGTGAACTAGCGAGGTACAATGAGCAGTTCTTC
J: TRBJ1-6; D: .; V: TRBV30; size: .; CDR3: CAWSLRGQGMFSPLHF; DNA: TGTGCCTGGAGCCTACGGGGCCAGGGGATGTTTTCACCCCTCCACTTT
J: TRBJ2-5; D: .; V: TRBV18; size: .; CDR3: CASSPPSETQYF; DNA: TGTGCCAGCTCACCACCGTCTGAGACCCAGTACTTC
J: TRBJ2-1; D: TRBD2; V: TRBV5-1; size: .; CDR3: CASSFPSGGGWDEQFF; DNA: TGCGCCAGCAGCTTCCCCTCGGGCGGGGGTTGGGATGAGCAGTTCTTC